The rows below give T cell receptor beta chains drawn from one sample of a study of Graves' ophthalmopathy and Graves' hyperthyroidism. TCRdb used MiXCR to reprocess the multiplex PCR reads, holding one entry per CDR3 protein. The sample shows fewer than 650,000 distinct CDR3 sequences, 22% of them seen only once. The source material was peripheral blood. These receptors originate from a woman aged 18-29 years with stable Graves' hyperthyroidism. Some clones in this sample may be carry-over from other donors' samples. The CDR3 runs from the conserved cysteine through the conserved F or W. Fields, in order: V gene, CDR3 length, J gene, D gene, clone size, CDR3 DNA, CDR3 protein. The D gene is left open where the match is weak. Not every row has a clone size; where given, it reads once, few, many or a size class.

TRBV6-5	16	TRBJ1-2	-	many	TGTGCCAGCAGTTCAAAAGGGAATAATTGGGGGTATGGCTACACCTTC	CASSSKGNNWGYGYTF
TRBV29-1	11	TRBJ1-2	-	-	TGCGGCGTTGAAAAAGGACATGGCTACACCTTC	CGVEKGHGYTF
TRBV14	12	TRBJ2-7	-	many	TGTGCCAGCAGCCACGACACCTACGAGCAGTACTTC	CASSHDTYEQYF
TRBV7-9	15	TRBJ1-1	TRBD1	many	TGTGCCAGCAGTGCCTCATCCAGGGGGGGTACTGAAGCTTTCTTT	CASSASSRGGTEAFF
TRBV11-2	17	TRBJ2-5	TRBD1	-	TGTGCCAGCAGCTCTAGATCCGGGACAGGGGGCAGGGAGACCCAGTACTTC	CASSSRSGTGGRETQYF
TRBV6-1	13	TRBJ1-2	-	many	TGTGCCAGCACCGAAGTCGGGAATCAGGACTACACCTTC	CASTEVGNQDYTF
TRBV4-1	14	TRBJ2-7	TRBD1	many	TGCGCCAGCAGCCAAGATTGGCAGGGGGAAGAGCAGTACTTC	CASSQDWQGEEQYF
TRBV28	15	TRBJ1-2	-	-	TGTGCCAGCAGTCCCCACTCGGGACCCCCCGGGGGCTACACCTTC	CASSPHSGPPGGYTF
TRBV12-3/TRBV12-4	15	TRBJ1-6	-	few	TGTGCCAGCAGTTTAGTACGGGCAGGGACCTCCACCCTCCACTTT	CASSLVRAGTSTLHF
TRBV15	14	TRBJ1-1	-	many	TGTGCCACCAGCAGAGGGACGTCGAAAGATGAGGCTTTCTTT	CATSRGTSKDEAFF
TRBV3-1	14	TRBJ1-1	-	many	TGTGCCAGCAGCCAAGTCCGGGGTAACACTGAAGCTTTCTTT	CASSQVRGNTEAFF
TRBV29-1	12	TRBJ1-2	-	many	TGCAGCGTTGCCCACAGGATGAGCGGCTACACCTTC	CSVAHRMSGYTF
TRBV6-1	13	TRBJ2-2	-	once	TGTGCCAGCAGTCCGGGGGGCGCCGGGGAGCTGTTTTTT	CASSPGGAGELFF
TRBV28	11	TRBJ2-7	-	many	TGTGCCAGCTCGACCATGGACGAGCAGTACTTC	CASSTMDEQYF
TRBV6-1	16	TRBJ1-5	-	many	TGTGCCAGCAGTGGAGCGGCAGGGGTGAGCAATCAGCCCCAGCATTTT	CASSGAAGVSNQPQHF
TRBV5-1	14	TRBJ2-5	-	many	TGCGCCAGCAGCTTGGCTGTACTTCAAGAGACCCAGTACTTC	CASSLAVLQETQYF
TRBV7-8	15	TRBJ2-5	TRBD2	-	TGTGCCAGCAGCTTAGTAGTCCTAGCGGGAGAGACCCAGTACTTC	CASSLVVLAGETQYF
TRBV12-5	17	TRBJ2-5	-	many	TGTGCTAGTGGTTTGGTACGTCTGACACCGGAACAAGAGACCCAGTACTTC	CASGLVRLTPEQETQYF
TRBV28	15	TRBJ2-7	-	-	TGTGCCAGCAGTTTACTAGCAGGAGTCACCTACGAGCAGTACTTC	CASSLLAGVTYEQYF
TRBV29-1	16	TRBJ2-7	TRBD2	many	TGCAGCGTTACTACCGGGACTAGCGCTTCCTCCTACGAGCAGTACTTC	CSVTTGTSASSYEQYF
TRBV27	15	TRBJ2-5	TRBD1	many	TGTGCCAGCAGCCCAATTAGAGACAGGGAGGAGACCCAGTACTTC	CASSPIRDREETQYF
TRBV7-2	18	TRBJ1-6	TRBD1	many	TGTGCCAGCAGCTTAGACCCACGGGACAGGTCCTATAATTCACCCCTCCACTTT	CASSLDPRDRSYNSPLHF
TRBV12-3/TRBV12-4	13	TRBJ1-1	-	many	TGTGCCAGCAGTTTAGGTGTCTCCCCGAGTGCTTTCTTT	CASSLGVSPSAFF
TRBV6-5	15	TRBJ2-5	-	many	TGTGCCAGCAGTTACTCGAAGGGCCCCGGCGAGACCCAGTACTTC	CASSYSKGPGETQYF
TRBV3-1	12	TRBJ1-6	-	-	TGTGCCAGCAGCTCTGACTTTTCACCCCTCCACTTT	CASSSDFSPLHF
TRBV2	12	TRBJ1-1	-	few	TGTGCCAGCGGGTGGGGAGGCACTGAAGCTTTCTTT	CASGWGGTEAFF
TRBV11-2	17	TRBJ2-5	-	many	TGTGCCAGCAGCTTAGATGGATTCCGGGCAGGGTCAGAGACCCAGTACTTC	CASSLDGFRAGSETQYF
TRBV11-3	13	TRBJ1-2	-	many	TGTGCCAGGCCAAACAGGGTGATAGAGGGCTACACCTTC	CARPNRVIEGYTF
TRBV20-1	12	TRBJ2-7	TRBD2	many	TGCAGTGGAGGACTAGCGGGATACGAGCAGTACTTC	CSGGLAGYEQYF
TRBV10-3	14	TRBJ2-7	TRBD2	-	TGTGCCATCAGTGAGATACTAGCGGGGGACGAGCAGTACTTC	CAISEILAGDEQYF